The 5 T cell receptor beta chains in this list originate from one sample, sequenced in a study of T cell responses to AZD1222 COVID-19 vaccine. Clones were read by immunoSEQ multiplex PCR, and TCRdb kept only the in-frame ones, dropping some. This table has about 96,000 clones, about 90% appearing once. Sample: peripheral blood, taken on day 0 of AZD1222 vaccination. These receptors all stem from an adult in good health.

The chain is built from TRBV6-5 and TRBJ1-4; 9 positions agree with TRBD1. The CDR3 is 15 amino acids. After removal of 10 bases from V and 2 bases from J, the junction contained 8 bases not matched to a gene. Looked up from germline, CDR1 is MNHEY and CDR2 is SVGAGI. The CDR3 loop reads CATTGTGRTNEKLFF. Written as DNA, the CDR3 is TGTGCCACCACCGGGACAGGGAGGACTAATGAAAAACTGTTTTTT.

This rearrangement joins TRBV9 to TRBJ2-1; D gene ambiguous. V lost 7 bases and J lost 0, with 23 bases in between. Germline lookup yields CDR1 SGDLS and CDR2 YYNGEE. The CDR3 has 18 amino acids. CDR3: CASGVAGDSSSSYNEQFF. CDR3 nucleotide sequence: TGTGCCAGCGGGGTTGCCGGTGACTCCTCGAGCTCCTACAATGAGCAGTTCTTC.

The rearrangement links TRBV29-1 to TRBJ1-3, with D possibly matching TRBD1 (5 bases). CDR1 is SQVTM, CDR2 ANQGSEA, per germline. Trimming left V 7 bases short and J 4 bases short, with 14 bases between. This CDR3 is built from 13 residues. The CDR3 DNA sequence: TGCAGCGCTCAGGGCCAGCGGGGAAACACCATATATTTT. Translating gives CSAQGQRGNTIYF.

The chain carries TRBV7-2 and TRBJ2-7; a possible D gene is TRBD2 (6 bases). CDR1 SGHTA and CDR2 FQGNSA come from the germline V gene. This CDR3 is 14 amino acids long. V lost 4 bases, J lost 2 bases, and 12 bases lay in between. The CDR3: CASSSIAEPYEQYF. The CDR3 region has the DNA TGTGCCAGCAGCTCCATAGCGGAGCCCTACGAGCAGTACTTC.

V usage is TRBV30 and J usage is TRBJ2-5, with D uncertain. The CDR3 is 15 residues long. Trimming shortened V by 2 bases and J by 5 bases, and 18 bases separated the two germline ends. Germline V gene sequence: CDR1 GTSNPN, CDR2 SVGIG (reference sequence). The CDR3 protein is CAWSKPGSLGETQYF. In nucleotides, the CDR3 is TGTGCCTGGAGTAAACCCGGTAGCCTCGGGGAGACCCAGTACTTC.